This section outlines one T cell receptor (beta chain) sequence together with its context. This PCR relied on a set of 60 Vbeta primers and 13 Jbeta primers. The table came from immunoSEQ multiplex PCR; TCRdb's copy has only in-frame clones and leaves some out. Here the sample spans roughly 130,000 clones, roughly 62% being singletons. The CDR3 extends over 15 amino acids. The sample comes from a study of cytomegalovirus exposure and HLA in healthy donors. Specimen: PBMCs. This TCR was recovered from a male donor in good health and CMV-seronegative. V and J are TRBV21-1 and TRBJ1-2; the DNA was not compared with TRBD1, the D call given in the table. TRBV21-1 corresponds to a pseudogene. CDR3 region: CASSKEDRGVYGYTF. In DNA form, the CDR3 reads TGTGCCAGCAGCAAAGAGGACAGAGGGGTCTATGGCTACACCTTC.